This T cell receptor beta chain derives from a study of Ad26.COV2.S vaccination and SARS-CoV-2 variants. About this clone itself: A read error may account for a junction end that differs from germline.

The CDR3 is made up of 15 amino acids. Germline CDR1 SNHLY, CDR2 FYNNEI. Clones were sequenced by immunoSEQ multiplex PCR, and TCRdb holds only the in-frame ones, with some missing. The sample includes around 320,000 clones, around 83% of them seen just once. As for treatment: over 15 received Ad26.COV2.S at low or high dose, single or two shots; 5 received placebo; per-sample allocation not given. Day 63 after the first injection of vaccine or placebo was the sampling time. Ad26.COV2.S expressed prefusion-stabilized spike from the original Wuhan strain. The origin of this receptor is a person between 18 and 59 years old who received the Ad26.COV2.S COVID-19 vaccine or a placebo. Sequenced here: peripheral blood, sampled in a trial of Ad26.COV2.S vaccine versus placebo. The J gene is TRBJ2-1, the V gene TRBV2, with D possibly being TRBD2 (6 bases). CDR3 region: CASSVRGGSYNEQFF. CDR3 DNA: TGTGCCAGTAGTGTTCGTGGGGGGTCCTACAATGAGCAGTTCTTC. Full variable domain (rest looked up from reference TRBV2 and TRBJ2-1): EPEVTQTPSHQVTQMGQEVILRCVPISNHLYFYWYRQILGQKVEFLVSFYNNEISEKSEIFDDQFSVERPDGSNFTLKIRSTKLEDSAMYFCASSVRGGSYNEQFFGPGTRLTVL.